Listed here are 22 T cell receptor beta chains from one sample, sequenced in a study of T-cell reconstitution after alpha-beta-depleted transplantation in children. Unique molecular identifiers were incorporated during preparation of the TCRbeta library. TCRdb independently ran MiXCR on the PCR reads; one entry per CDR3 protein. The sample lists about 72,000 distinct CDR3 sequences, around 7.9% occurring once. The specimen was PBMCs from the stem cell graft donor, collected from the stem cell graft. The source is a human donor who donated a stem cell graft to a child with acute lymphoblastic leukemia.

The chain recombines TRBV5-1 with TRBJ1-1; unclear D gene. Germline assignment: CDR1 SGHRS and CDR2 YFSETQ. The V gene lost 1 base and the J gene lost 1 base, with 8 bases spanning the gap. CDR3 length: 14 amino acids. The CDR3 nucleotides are TGCGCCAGCAGCTTGTACTTGGGGAACACTGAAGCTTTCTTT. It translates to CASSLYLGNTEAFF.

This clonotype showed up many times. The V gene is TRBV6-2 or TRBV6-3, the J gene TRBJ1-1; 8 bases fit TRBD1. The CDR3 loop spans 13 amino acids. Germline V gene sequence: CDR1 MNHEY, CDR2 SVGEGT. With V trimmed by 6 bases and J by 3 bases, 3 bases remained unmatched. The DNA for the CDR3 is TGTGCCAGCAGCTCGGACAGGGACACTGAAGCTTTCTTT. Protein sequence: CASSSDRDTEAFF.

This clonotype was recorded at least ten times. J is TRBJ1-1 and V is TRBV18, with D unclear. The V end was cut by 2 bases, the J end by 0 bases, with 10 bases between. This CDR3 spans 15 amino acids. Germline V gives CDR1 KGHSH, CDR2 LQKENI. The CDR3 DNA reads TGTGCCAGCTCACCAAACCGGGAGATGAACACTGAAGCTTTCTTT. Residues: CASSPNREMNTEAFF. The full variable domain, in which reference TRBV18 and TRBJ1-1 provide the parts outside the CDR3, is NAGVMQNPRHLVRRRGQEARLRCSPMKGHSHVYWYRQLPEEGLKFMVYLQKENIIDESGMPKERFSAEFPKEGPSILRIQQVVRGDSAAYFCASSPNREMNTEAFFGQGTRLTVV.

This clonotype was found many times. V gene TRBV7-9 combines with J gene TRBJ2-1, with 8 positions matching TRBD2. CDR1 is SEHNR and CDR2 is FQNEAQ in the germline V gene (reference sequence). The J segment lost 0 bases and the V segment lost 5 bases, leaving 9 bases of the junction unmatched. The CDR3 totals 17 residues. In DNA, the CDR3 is TGTGCCAGCAGCCACATCCTAGCGGGCCTCTCCTACAATGAGCAGTTCTTC. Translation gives CASSHILAGLSYNEQFF.

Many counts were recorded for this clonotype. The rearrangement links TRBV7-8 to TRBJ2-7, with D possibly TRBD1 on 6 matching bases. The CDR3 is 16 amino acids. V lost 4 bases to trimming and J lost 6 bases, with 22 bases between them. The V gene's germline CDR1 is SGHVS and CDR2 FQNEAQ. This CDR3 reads CASSSSGDNGGFEQYF. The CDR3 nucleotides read TGTGCCAGCAGCTCCTCCGGGGACAACGGAGGATTCGAGCAGTACTTC.

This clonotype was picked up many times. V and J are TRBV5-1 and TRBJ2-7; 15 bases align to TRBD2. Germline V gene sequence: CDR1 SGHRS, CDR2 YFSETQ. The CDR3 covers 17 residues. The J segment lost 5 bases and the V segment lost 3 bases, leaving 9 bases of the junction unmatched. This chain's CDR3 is CASSSRTSGGAADEQYF. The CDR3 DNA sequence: TGCGCCAGCAGCTCGAGGACTAGCGGGGGGGCCGCTGACGAGCAGTACTTC.

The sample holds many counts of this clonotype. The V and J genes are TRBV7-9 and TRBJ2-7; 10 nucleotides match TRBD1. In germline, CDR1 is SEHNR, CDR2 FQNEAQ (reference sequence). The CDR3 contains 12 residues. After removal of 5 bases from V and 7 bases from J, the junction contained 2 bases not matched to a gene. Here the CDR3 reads CASSGTGVEQYF. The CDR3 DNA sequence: TGTGCCAGCAGCGGGACAGGGGTGGAGCAGTACTTC.

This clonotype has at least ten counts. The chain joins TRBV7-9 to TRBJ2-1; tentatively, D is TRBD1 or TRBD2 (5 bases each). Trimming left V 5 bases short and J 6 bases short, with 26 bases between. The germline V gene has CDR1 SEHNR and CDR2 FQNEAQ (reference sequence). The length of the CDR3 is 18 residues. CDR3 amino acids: CASSPIPSWGLNTNEQFF. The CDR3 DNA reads TGTGCCAGCAGCCCGATACCTTCTTGGGGGTTAAACACCAATGAGCAGTTCTTC.

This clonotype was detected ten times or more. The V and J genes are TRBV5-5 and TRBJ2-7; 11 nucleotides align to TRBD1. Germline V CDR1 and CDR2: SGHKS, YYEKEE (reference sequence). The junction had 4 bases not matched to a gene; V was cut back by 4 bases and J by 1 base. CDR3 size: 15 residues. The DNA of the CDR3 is TGTGCCAGCAGCCTTTGGGACAGGGGGTCCTACGAGCAGTACTTC. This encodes CASSLWDRGSYEQYF.

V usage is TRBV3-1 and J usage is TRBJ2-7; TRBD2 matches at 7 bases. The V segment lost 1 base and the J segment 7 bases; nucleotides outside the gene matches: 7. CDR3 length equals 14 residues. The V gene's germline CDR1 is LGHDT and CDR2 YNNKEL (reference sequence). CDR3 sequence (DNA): TGTGCCAGCAGCCAAGCCGTGGGAGCGGGGGAGCAGTACTTC. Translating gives CASSQAVGAGEQYF.

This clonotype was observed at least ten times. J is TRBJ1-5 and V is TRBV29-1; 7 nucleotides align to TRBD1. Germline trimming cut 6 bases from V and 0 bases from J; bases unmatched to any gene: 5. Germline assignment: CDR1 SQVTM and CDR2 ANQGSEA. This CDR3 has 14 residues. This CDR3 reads CSVSGQDSNQPQHF. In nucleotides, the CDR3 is TGCAGCGTGTCTGGACAGGATAGCAATCAGCCCCAGCATTTT.

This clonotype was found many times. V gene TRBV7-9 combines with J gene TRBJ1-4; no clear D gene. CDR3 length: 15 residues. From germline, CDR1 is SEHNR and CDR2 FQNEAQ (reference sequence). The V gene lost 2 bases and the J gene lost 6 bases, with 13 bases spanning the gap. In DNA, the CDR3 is TGTGCCAGCAGCTTATCCGGACGGACGGATGAAAAACTGTTTTTT. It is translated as CASSLSGRTDEKLFF.

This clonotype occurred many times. CDR3 sequence (DNA): TGTGCCAGCTCACCACCAGCAGGAAGGGTCCCCGAGCAGTACTTC. This gives the protein CASSPPAGRVPEQYF. The chain combines TRBV18 with TRBJ2-7; D ambiguous. Germline V gene lookup returns CDR1 KGHSH and CDR2 LQKENI. The CDR3 spans 15 residues. V lost 0 bases and J lost 6, with 15 bases in between.

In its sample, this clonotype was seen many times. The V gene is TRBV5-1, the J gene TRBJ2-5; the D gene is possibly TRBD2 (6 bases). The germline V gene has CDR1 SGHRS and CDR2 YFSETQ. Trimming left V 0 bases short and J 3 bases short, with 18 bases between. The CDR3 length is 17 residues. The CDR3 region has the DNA TGCGCCAGCAGCTTGGGGCTAGCGACCAGGACTAAAGAGACCCAGTACTTC. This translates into CASSLGLATRTKETQYF.

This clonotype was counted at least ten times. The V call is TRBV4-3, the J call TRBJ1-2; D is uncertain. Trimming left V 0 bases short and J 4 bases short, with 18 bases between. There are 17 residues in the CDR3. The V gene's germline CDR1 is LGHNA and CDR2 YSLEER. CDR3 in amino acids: CASSQDKGQARVYGYTF. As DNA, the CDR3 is TGCGCCAGCAGCCAAGATAAGGGCCAGGCCCGAGTCTATGGCTACACCTTC.

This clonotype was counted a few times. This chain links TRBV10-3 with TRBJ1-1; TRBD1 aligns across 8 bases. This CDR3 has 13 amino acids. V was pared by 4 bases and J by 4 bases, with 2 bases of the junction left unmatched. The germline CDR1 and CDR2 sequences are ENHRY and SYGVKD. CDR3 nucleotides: TGTGCCATCAGTGGACAGGGGAGCACTGAAGCTTTCTTT. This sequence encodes CAISGQGSTEAFF.

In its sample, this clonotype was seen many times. The CDR3 DNA reads TGCGCCAGCAGCCAAGATGGTCAGGCCACCGGGGAGCTGTTTTTT. Its protein product is CASSQDGQATGELFF. The V and J genes are TRBV4-3 and TRBJ2-2; D is unclear. V shed 0 bases and J shed 4 bases, with 9 bases lying between them. Germline V lookup: CDR1 LGHNA, CDR2 YSLEER. This CDR3 contains 15 residues.

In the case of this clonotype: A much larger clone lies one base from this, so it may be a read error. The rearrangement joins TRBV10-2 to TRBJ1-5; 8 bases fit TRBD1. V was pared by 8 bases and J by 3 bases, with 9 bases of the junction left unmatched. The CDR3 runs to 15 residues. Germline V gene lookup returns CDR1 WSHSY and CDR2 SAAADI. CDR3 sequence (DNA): TGCGCCAGCCACGCAGGGGGCCTGACCAATCAGCCCCAGCATTTT. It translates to CASHAGGLTNQPQHF.

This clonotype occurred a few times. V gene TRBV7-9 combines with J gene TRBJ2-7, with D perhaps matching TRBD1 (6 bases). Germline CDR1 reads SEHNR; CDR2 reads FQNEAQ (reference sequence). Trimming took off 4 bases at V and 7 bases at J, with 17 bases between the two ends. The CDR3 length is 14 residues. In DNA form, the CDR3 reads TGTGCCAGCAGCTCGTCGACAGGTCCGGGAGAGCAGTACTTC. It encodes CASSSSTGPGEQYF.

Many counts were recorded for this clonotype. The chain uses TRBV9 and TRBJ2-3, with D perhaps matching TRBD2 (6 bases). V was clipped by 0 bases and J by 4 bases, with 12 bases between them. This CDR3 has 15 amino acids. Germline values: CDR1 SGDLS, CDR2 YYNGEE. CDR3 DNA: TGTGCCAGCAGCGTAGAGTCTGGAGGGGCAGATACGCAGTATTTT. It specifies CASSVESGGADTQYF.

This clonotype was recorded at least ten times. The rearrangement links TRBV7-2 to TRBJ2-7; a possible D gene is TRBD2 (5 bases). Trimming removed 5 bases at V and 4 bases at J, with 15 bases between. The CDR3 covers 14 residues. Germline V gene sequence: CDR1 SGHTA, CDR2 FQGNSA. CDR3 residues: CASSPPGVRYEQYF. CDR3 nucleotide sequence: TGTGCCAGCAGCCCCCCCGGGGTTAGGTACGAGCAGTACTTC.

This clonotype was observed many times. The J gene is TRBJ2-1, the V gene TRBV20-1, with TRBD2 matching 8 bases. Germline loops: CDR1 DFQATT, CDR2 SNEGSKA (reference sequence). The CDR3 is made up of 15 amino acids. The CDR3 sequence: CSPREGTRYYNEQFF. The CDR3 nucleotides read TGCAGCCCTAGAGAAGGGACTAGGTACTACAATGAGCAGTTCTTC.